This T cell receptor (beta chain) emerged from a study of blood T cells in healthy people across ages. Study-level findings and limits: Those diversity estimates obtained from one million T cells were thought to be underestimates.

Details on this clonotype: Its antigen is undetermined.

This CDR3 has 15 residues. Germline CDR1 reads SEHNR; CDR2 reads FQNEAQ (reference sequence). J lost 5 bases, V lost 2 bases, and 5 bases had no gene match. For the second PCR, which ran for 7 to 11 cycles, a sample-barcoded 5' primer and a J-beta primer mix were used. TCRdb re-derived calls from the 5' RACE reads in MiXCR, one entry per CDR3 protein. The table has around 780,000 distinct CDR3 sequences, around 24% seen once; the top ten hold about 2.9%. Separately, the same data were catalogued under a study of T cells of mothers and their children.

This clonotype was obtained from a boy between 10 and 17 years old in good health. The sample consisted of blood. This sequence joins TRBV7-9 and TRBJ2-1, with 8 bases matching TRBD2. The DNA for the CDR3 is TGTGCCAGCAGCTTAAGCACTAGCGGTCACAATGAGCAGTTCTTC. Amino acid sequence: CASSLSTSGHNEQFF.